Sequencing of this T cell receptor beta chain was carried out in a study of T cell responses to AZD1222 COVID-19 vaccine. Data came from immunoSEQ multiplex PCR; TCRdb stores just in-frame clones and leaves some out. The sample consists of 95,000 to 100,000 clones, more than 75% of them appearing once. Per the germline V gene, CDR1 is SGHNT and CDR2 is YYREEE (reference sequence). This CDR3 comprises 16 residues. Deletions cut 0 bases from V and 0 bases from J, with 7 bases between. Sequences were derived from peripheral blood, sampled 28 days after the second AZD1222 dose. The rearrangement uses TRBV5-4 and TRBJ2-6; the D is unclear. The TCR sequence derives from an adult who received the AZD1222 COVID-19 vaccine. DNA for the CDR3: TGTGCCAGCAGCTTGGGTGGGGACTCTGGGGCCAACGTCCTGACTTTC. It codes for CASSLGGDSGANVLTF.